The clone carrying this TCR beta chain was picked up a small number of times. Its target is not known. The length of the CDR3 is 15 residues. V shed 0 bases and J 5 bases; nucleotides not matched to a gene: 5. The germline V gene encodes CDR1 MGHRA and CDR2 YSYEKL. The source of the sample is a study of CD8 T cells in ankylosing spondylitis. Scientists made TCR beta libraries using quantitative 5'-RACE with molecular barcodes. TCRdb itself ran the 5' RACE reads through MiXCR, one entry per CDR3 protein. Counted here are over 200,000 distinct CDR3 sequences, approximately 16% occurring once; the ten biggest clones make up approximately 40%. Overall study findings and caveats: Ankylosing spondylitis blood appeared to be characterized by a TCR beta motif of eight or nine highly homologous variants. Disease-linked clones, CD8+, were relatively rare in peripheral blood. Significant enrichment of disease-linked clones was reportedly seen in matched ankylosing spondylitis synovial fluid.

The chain joins TRBV4-1 to TRBJ2-7; 9 nucleotides agree with TRBD2. The specimen was blood, either unsorted or a sorted T cell fraction (not recorded which). The TCR was taken from a male donor with ankylosing spondylitis. Here the CDR3 reads CASSQDPGTSNEQYF. The CDR3 nucleotides read TGCGCCAGCAGCCAAGATCCCGGGACTAGCAACGAGCAGTACTTC.